A selection of T cell receptor beta chains follows, all from one sample in a study of shared clonotypes between healthy human individuals. Some clones are missing from TCRdb's copy, which holds only in-frame ones; the method was immunoSEQ multiplex PCR. This table holds over 2 million clones, around 93% found once. The sample was naive CD4+ T cells from PBMCs. Source of these receptors: a man between 18 and 29 years old in good health. Some clones in this sample may be carry-over from other donors' samples. Each CDR3 is given with its conserved first and last residue.

TRBJ1-2 TRBV2 CASKGSRADRGYTF
TRBJ2-7 TRBV18 CASSLELGGQYF
TRBJ1-1 TRBV28 CASSSPGDSTEAFF
TRBJ1-4 TRBV6-1 CASSGLSTNEKLFF
TRBJ2-1 TRBV6-5 CASSYSSGSGREQFF
TRBJ1-4 TRBV5-4 CASSLGVDRGPSEKLFF
TRBJ2-3 TRBV28 CASSLRQGSTDTQYF
TRBJ2-5 TRBV28 CASSILGGETQYF
TRBJ2-1 TRBV29-1 CSVGLAGENEQFF
TRBJ2-1 TRBV4-1 CASSQERLAGVHEQFF
TRBJ2-7 TRBV28 CASSSGGLGPYEQYF
TRBJ2-2 TRBV5-4 CASSLGWGTDTGELFF
TRBJ2-1 TRBV10-1 CASSNYYNEQFF
TRBJ2-2 TRBV7-9 CASSQKAGTGGSTGELFF
TRBJ1-1 TRBV4-1 CASSPSGGWGTEAFF
TRBJ1-1 TRBV9 CASSGSASGGTEAFF
TRBJ2-2 TRBV28 CASSLYGLADTGELFF
TRBJ1-5 TRBV7-8 CASSLSDMRSWHF
TRBJ2-7 TRBV6-6 CASSPTNREFSEQYF
TRBJ2-3 TRBV5-1 CASSQTDGSTDTQYF
TRBJ2-5 TRBV7-2 CASSLGTYRGLARETQYF
TRBJ2-1 TRBV2 CATTSGGSSYNEQFF
TRBJ2-5 TRBV9 CASSVGNSAQETQYF
TRBJ2-3 TRBV28 CASRLAGGDTQYF
TRBJ2-5 TRBV27 CASSLLETQYF
TRBJ1-5 TRBV5-1 CASSQTARDRVGNQPQHF
TRBJ2-1 TRBV5-1 CASSLVAAGEQFF
TRBJ1-4 TRBV9 CASSPHLYRGDEKLFF
TRBJ1-1 TRBV4-1 CASSQVVVTGEAFF
TRBJ2-7 TRBV7-2 CASSHPTGWSSYEQYF
TRBJ1-5 TRBV18 CASSPLPDGQYQPQHF
TRBJ2-3 TRBV7-2 CASSLVAGVTDTQYF
TRBJ1-2 TRBV7-8 CASSLAFGYGYTF
TRBJ1-1 TRBV27 CASSATGGDGAEAFF
TRBJ2-1 TRBV28 CASSQSLSYGGGPSNEQFF
TRBJ2-1 TRBV6-5 CASNSPYSGSNEQFF
TRBJ2-7 TRBV4-3 CASSQDGRQGLEQYF
TRBJ2-1 TRBV9 CASSVGGTQNNEQFF
TRBJ2-3 TRBV29-1 CSGGTSTDTQYF
TRBJ1-5 TRBV5-1 CASSLGVTGGAGQPQHF
TRBJ2-5 TRBV7-3 CASSLEAVYQETQYF
TRBJ2-2 TRBV5-1 CASSLADRTGFTGELFF
TRBJ1-2 TRBV6-1 CASSEGQGPSYGYTF
TRBJ2-7 TRBV5-1 CASSLEASSYEQYF
TRBJ1-4 TRBV6-1 CASSRDSLGEKLFF
TRBJ2-7 TRBV4-3 CASSQTEERSYEQYF
TRBJ2-3 TRBV14 CASSQWGQGQVRGDTQYF
TRBJ2-5 TRBV7-2 CASSDQETQYF
TRBJ2-7 TRBV6-6 CASSSPGQGAYEQYF
TRBJ2-1 TRBV25-1 CASSGKGTGRDEQFF
TRBJ2-3 TRBV11-2 CASSLGTSGRAYTQYF
TRBJ2-1 TRBV7-3 CASSLTVVGEQFF
TRBJ2-7 TRBV11-2 CASSLRGGEQYF
TRBJ2-4 TRBV27 CASLPTGEAKNIQYF